These 16 T cell receptor beta chains share one sample of origin, sequenced in a study of shared clonotypes between healthy human individuals. Clones were sequenced by immunoSEQ multiplex PCR, and TCRdb holds only the in-frame ones, with some missing. Of around 350,000 clones listed, roughly 80% are singletons. The source material was memory CD4+ T cells sorted from blood. Stated subset: CD45RA-negative fraction. These receptors all come from a man aged 30-40 years in good health.

V is TRBV18 and J is TRBJ2-7; 7 positions match TRBD1. Unmatched junction bases numbered 3, after V lost 4 bases and J lost 0 bases. Per germline, CDR1 KGHSH and CDR2 LQKENI. The CDR3 has 14 amino acids. CDR3 nucleotide sequence: TGTGCCAGCTCACTGGACAGGAGCTCCTACGAGCAGTACTTC. As protein: CASSLDRSSYEQYF.

This clone was detected only once. The chain recombines TRBV2 with TRBJ2-5; TRBD2 matches at 12 bases. V dropped 2 bases and J dropped 5; count of bases not matched to a gene: 6. Germline V lookup: CDR1 SNHLY, CDR2 FYNNEI. This CDR3 has 16 residues. Written as DNA, the CDR3 is TGTGCCAGCAGTGAAAGGACTAGCGGGATAGACGAGACCCAGTACTTC. It encodes CASSERTSGIDETQYF. Full variable domain (remainder filled in from reference TRBV2 and TRBJ2-5): EPEVTQTPSHQVTQMGQEVILRCVPISNHLYFYWYRQILGQKVEFLVSFYNNEISEKSEIFDDQFSVERPDGSNFTLKIRSTKLEDSAMYFCASSERTSGIDETQYFGPGTRLLVL.

The chain couples TRBV4-2 to TRBJ2-3; TRBD2 is a possible D gene (5 bases). In germline, CDR1 is LGHNA, CDR2 YNFKEQ. Trimming took 0 bases from V and 0 from J, leaving 10 bases between them. CDR3 length equals 16 residues. CDR3 residues: CASSQDRAGSTDTQYF. Here the CDR3 DNA reads TGTGCCAGCAGCCAAGATCGGGCGGGTAGCACAGATACGCAGTATTTT.

This clone is a singleton in its sample. The chain employs TRBV2 and TRBJ2-1; a weak D match, TRBD1 (5 bases). Trimming shortened V by 3 bases and J by 5 bases, and 14 bases separated the two germline ends. CDR3 length: 15 amino acids. CDR1 SNHLY and CDR2 FYNNEI come from the germline V gene. The CDR3 spells CASSETEIGDNEQFF. CDR3 coding DNA: TGTGCCAGCAGTGAGACAGAGATTGGAGACAATGAGCAGTTCTTC. The whole variable domain, remainder taken from reference TRBV2 and TRBJ2-1, is EPEVTQTPSHQVTQMGQEVILRCVPISNHLYFYWYRQILGQKVEFLVSFYNNEISEKSEIFDDQFSVERPDGSNFTLKIRSTKLEDSAMYFCASSETEIGDNEQFFGPGTRLTVL.

V gene TRBV10-1 combines with J gene TRBJ2-5; no clear D. In germline, CDR1 is WNHNN, CDR2 SYGVQD (reference sequence). The V gene lost 0 bases and the J gene lost 5 bases, with 7 bases spanning the gap. The CDR3 totals 13 residues. The CDR3 sequence is CASSESIEETQYF. The CDR3 nucleotides read TGCGCCAGCAGTGAGTCTATTGAGGAGACCCAGTACTTC.

The CDR3 DNA reads TGCAGCGTTGAAGAGGGGACCTCTGGAAACACCATATATTTT. Encoded protein: CSVEEGTSGNTIYF. The rearrangement links TRBV29-1 to TRBJ1-3; TRBD1 might be the D (5 bases). In germline, CDR1 is SQVTM, CDR2 ANQGSEA. CDR3 length: 14 residues. V lost 0 bases, J lost 0 bases, and 6 bases lay in between.

V usage is TRBV29-1 and J usage is TRBJ1-2; D uncertain. This CDR3 has 13 residues. V lost 1 base to trimming and J lost 2 bases, with 8 bases between them. CDR1 and CDR2 from the germline V gene are SQVTM and ANQGSEA. Written as DNA, the CDR3 is TGCAGCGTTGAAGTTCCAGAAAACTATGGCTACACCTTC. This translates into CSVEVPENYGYTF.

The V call is TRBV2, the J call TRBJ1-5, with a possible D match to TRBD1 (6 bases). Trimming left V 6 bases short and J 1 base short, with 13 bases between. CDR1 is SNHLY and CDR2 is FYNNEI in the germline V gene. This CDR3 is 15 amino acids long. CDR3 sequence (DNA): TGTGCCAGCAGAGGGGGGGGATTAAGCAATCAGCCCCAGCATTTT. Protein product: CASRGGGLSNQPQHF. Full variable domain (remainder filled in from reference TRBV2 and TRBJ1-5): EPEVTQTPSHQVTQMGQEVILRCVPISNHLYFYWYRQILGQKVEFLVSFYNNEISEKSEIFDDQFSVERPDGSNFTLKIRSTKLEDSAMYFCASRGGGLSNQPQHFGDGTRLSIL.

The CDR3 sequence: CASRHSGLGPQHF. As DNA, the CDR3 is TGTGCCAGCAGGCACTCCGGACTGGGGCCCCAGCATTTT. This chain links TRBV21-1 with TRBJ1-5. TRBV21-1 is labeled a pseudogene. The CDR3 contains 13 residues.

In its sample, this clone was seen a few times. The V and J genes are TRBV10-3 and TRBJ1-5; D is uncertain. There are 16 residues in the CDR3. V was clipped by 0 bases and J by 3 bases, with 12 bases between them. Germline CDR1 ENHRY, CDR2 SYGVKD. CDR3 region: CAISESKGPFNQPQHF. The CDR3 bases are TGTGCCATCAGTGAGTCGAAAGGGCCTTTCAATCAGCCCCAGCATTTT.

Worth noting for this clone: The junction and the germline gene differ at one end; a read error may be behind it. The chain uses TRBV11-3 and TRBJ2-7, with D uncertain. The CDR3 extends over 12 amino acids. CDR1 SGHNT and CDR2 YENEEA come from the germline V gene. The CDR3 loop reads CASSQDGYQQYF. The CDR3 nucleotides are TGTGCCAGCAGCCAGGACGGCTACCAGCAGTACTTC.

This clone was counted once. The chain is built from TRBV6-4 and TRBJ2-2; tentatively, D is TRBD1 (6 bases). The germline V and J ends were trimmed by 3 bases and 2 bases, with 19 bases remaining between them. CDR1 MRHNA and CDR2 SNTAGT come from the germline V gene. CDR3 length: 18 amino acids. The CDR3 protein is CASSESAGASLNTGELFF. The CDR3 DNA reads as TGTGCCAGCAGTGAAAGTGCAGGGGCCTCCCTTAACACCGGGGAGCTGTTTTTT.

The J gene is TRBJ2-7, the V gene TRBV25-1, with 7 bases lining up with TRBD1. V gave up 1 base and J gave up 4 bases; unmatched junction bases: 10. The CDR3 runs to 16 residues. Germline CDR1 is MGHDK and CDR2 is SYGVNS. CDR3 in amino acids: CASSESRTGTSYEQYF. CDR3 bases: TGTGCCAGCAGTGAATCCCGGACAGGAACTTCGTACGAGCAGTACTTC.

In nucleotides, the CDR3 is TGTGCCAGCAGCTTGAATCCACCCTCTGGGGCCAACGTCCTGACTTTC. Translating it yields CASSLNPPSGANVLTF. The J gene is TRBJ2-6, the V gene TRBV7-8, with no clear D. V lost 3 bases and J lost 0, with 9 bases in between. Germline-derived CDR1 and CDR2 are SGHVS and FQNEAQ. This CDR3 is built from 16 residues. Full variable domain (outside the CDR3, taken from reference TRBV7-8 and TRBJ2-6): GAGVSQSPRYKVAKRGQDVALRCDPISGHVSLFWYQQALGQGPEFLTYFQNEAQLDKSGLPSDRFFAERPEGSVSTLKIQRTQQEDSAVYLCASSLNPPSGANVLTFGAGSRLTVL.

V usage is TRBV5-1 and J usage is TRBJ2-7; 8 bases fit TRBD1. With 5 bases clipped from V and 4 bases from J, the junction kept 11 bases outside the gene matches. The CDR3 length is 15 residues. CDR1 and CDR2 (germline): SGHRS, YFSETQ. The CDR3 coding sequence is TGCGCCAGCAGTCAGGGCCCAGGGGGCATTTACGAGCAGTACTTC. It codes for CASSQGPGGIYEQYF.

The CDR3 protein is CASSQVTGVSGNTIYF. The DNA of the CDR3 is TGCGCCAGCAGCCAAGTTACAGGAGTCTCTGGAAACACCATATATTTT. V gene TRBV4-3 combines with J gene TRBJ1-3; D is possibly TRBD1 (5 bases). V was trimmed by 1 base and J by 0 bases, leaving 10 bases between them. This CDR3 comprises 16 residues. The V gene's germline CDR1 is LGHNA and CDR2 YSLEER.